Listed below are T cell receptor beta chains from one sample, sequenced in a study of cytomegalovirus exposure and HLA in healthy donors. Generated by immunoSEQ multiplex PCR, the TCRdb table keeps only in-frame clones and is missing some. Among about 200,000 clones, roughly three quarters were seen once, and the ten largest hold 0.95% to 1.5%. The specimen was PBMCs. Source of these receptors: a woman under 40 in good health and CMV-seronegative. The CDR3 runs from the conserved cysteine through the conserved F or W. D genes are given only for firm matches. A clone size is listed for some rows: how often the clone was seen (once, few, many), or a class if it is expanded.

d_call clone_size j_call v_call cdr3_nt cdr3_aa
TRBD1 - TRBJ1-5 TRBV18 TGTGCCAGCTCACCGACAGGGGGCGCCGGTCAGCCCCAGCATTTT CASSPTGGAGQPQHF
- - TRBJ2-5 TRBV27 TGTGCCAGCAGGGGCAGCCAAGAGACCCAGTACTTC CASRGSQETQYF
- - TRBJ1-5 TRBV7-9 TGTGCCAGCAGTCTCGGGACATTTAGCAATCAGCCCCAGCATTTT CASSLGTFSNQPQHF
TRBD2 - TRBJ2-3 TRBV25-1 TGTGCCAGCAGTGGCTCGGGACTAGCGGGGGCAGATACGCAGTATTTT CASSGSGLAGADTQYF
TRBD1 - TRBJ1-2 TRBV5-4 TGTGCCAGCAGCGACAGGGGGAACTATGGCTACACCTTC CASSDRGNYGYTF
TRBD1 - TRBJ2-7 TRBV4-1 TGCGCCAGCAGCCTCGGACAGCTGGACAGGGTGGTCGAGCAGTACTTC CASSLGQLDRVVEQYF
TRBD2 - TRBJ2-7 TRBV5-8 TGTGCCAGCAGCCGACTAGCGGGAGGCGACGAGCAGTACTTC CASSRLAGGDEQYF
TRBD2 few TRBJ2-7 TRBV4-2 TGTGCCAGCAGCCAAAGCGGGGCTGGGGGCTCCTACGAGCAGTACTTC CASSQSGAGGSYEQYF
TRBD1 once TRBJ1-3 TRBV30 TGTGCCTGGAGTACAGGGGTAAACTCTGGAAACACCATATATTTT CAWSTGVNSGNTIYF
- - TRBJ2-5 TRBV15 TGTGCCACCAGCGGACGACTAGAAGAGACCCAGTACTTC CATSGRLEETQYF
- - TRBJ2-7 TRBV7-8 TGTGCCAGCAGTCCCACTTTATACGAGCAGTACTTC CASSPTLYEQYF
- - TRBJ2-7 TRBV6-5 TGTGCCAGCAGTTACTCGACAGGCTCGGACGAGCAGTACTTC CASSYSTGSDEQYF
TRBD2 - TRBJ2-7 TRBV30 TGTGCCTGGAGTGTATTTAGCGGACTAGCGCCTTCCTACGAGCAGTACTTC CAWSVFSGLAPSYEQYF
- - TRBJ2-4 TRBV27 TGTGCCAGCAGCTCATCCCTCGACGCCTTCGGGAACATTCAGTACTTC CASSSSLDAFGNIQYF
TRBD2 - TRBJ2-5 TRBV11-1 TGTGCCAGCAGTGCCGGGACTAGCGGGGGGTCCCAAGAGACCCAGTACTTC CASSAGTSGGSQETQYF
- - TRBJ1-3 TRBV18 TGTGCCAGCTCACCAACATCGGACAGCTCTGGAAACACCATATATTTT CASSPTSDSSGNTIYF
TRBD1 few TRBJ1-5 TRBV19 TGTGCCAGTGGGGCGACAGGGCCCAATCAGCCCCAGCATTTT CASGATGPNQPQHF
- - TRBJ2-3 TRBV5-1 TGCGCCAGCAGCTTCGCGGGAACTCACACAGATACGCAGTATTTT CASSFAGTHTDTQYF
- - TRBJ2-5 TRBV5-1 TGCGCCAGCAGCTTTGGAGACCCAAGTGAGACCCAGTACTTC CASSFGDPSETQYF
TRBD1 - TRBJ2-7 TRBV5-1 TGCGCCAGCAGCCGTCCCGGGACAGGTTCCTACGAGCAGTACTTC CASSRPGTGSYEQYF
- - TRBJ1-2 TRBV28 TGTGCCAGCAGTTGGGGCGGGGGAAGATATGGCTACACCTTC CASSWGGGRYGYTF
TRBD1 - TRBJ2-7 TRBV5-5 TGTGCCAGCAGTCGGGACAGGGTTCCCTACGAGCAGTACTTC CASSRDRVPYEQYF
- - TRBJ1-4 TRBV25-1 TGTGCCACCTTGGGAGGCCCAAATGAAAAACTGTTTTTT CATLGGPNEKLFF
TRBD2 - TRBJ2-1 TRBV7-2 TGTGCCAGCAGCTCCGGCCGCCAGCGGGAGTGGTGGAATGAGCAGTTCTTC CASSSGRQREWWNEQFF
- - TRBJ2-4 TRBV18 TGTGCCAGCTCCCACATTAGACAGTCAACAGGCAAAAACATTCAGTACTTC CASSHIRQSTGKNIQYF
- - TRBJ2-1 TRBV12-5 TGTGCTAGTGGTCTAGGGACATCACTAAATGAGCAGTTCTTC CASGLGTSLNEQFF
TRBD1 - TRBJ2-7 TRBV7-9 TGTGCCAGCAGCAACCGGGACAGGACCTACGAGCAGTACTTC CASSNRDRTYEQYF
TRBD1 - TRBJ2-1 TRBV6-5 TGTGCCAGCAGGGGGACAGGGGAAAATGAGCAGTTCTTC CASRGTGENEQFF
TRBD1 - TRBJ1-1 TRBV29-1 TGCAGCTCATGGGACAGACTGAACACTGAAGCTTTCTTT CSSWDRLNTEAFF
TRBD1 - TRBJ1-2 TRBV5-1 TGCGCCAGCAACTACCCGGGACAGGGGGCGAGAGGCTACACCTTC CASNYPGQGARGYTF
- - TRBJ2-7 TRBV5-1 TGCGCCAGCAGCAAACGAACCACAGGGGGGGCCCCCTACGAGCAGTACTTC CASSKRTTGGAPYEQYF
- - TRBJ1-5 TRBV5-6 TGTGCCAGCAGCTTGCCCCGCGGGCCCCAGCATTTT CASSLPRGPQHF
TRBD2 - TRBJ2-1 TRBV7-6 TGTGCCAGCAGCTTTAGCGGGGGGGTGGTCCCCTACAATGAGCAGTTCTTC CASSFSGGVVPYNEQFF
- once TRBJ2-1 TRBV19 TGTGCCAGTAGTCCCCGAGGCGGGCACAATGAGCAGTTCTTC CASSPRGGHNEQFF
TRBD1 - TRBJ2-2 TRBV27 TGTGCCAGCAGGAAATACGGGACAGATGGAACCGGGGAGCTGTTTTTT CASRKYGTDGTGELFF
TRBD1 - TRBJ1-1 TRBV6-1 TGTGCCAGCCTTGACAGGGGACGGAACACTGAAGCTTTCTTT CASLDRGRNTEAFF
TRBD2 - TRBJ2-1 TRBV4-1 TGCGCCAGCAGCCAAGAATGGCAAGGTCTAGCGGGAGGTTACAATGAGCAGTTCTTC CASSQEWQGLAGGYNEQFF
TRBD1 - TRBJ1-5 TRBV9 TGTGCCAGCAGCGTAGGGACAGGGAGGGACCAGCCCCAGCATTTT CASSVGTGRDQPQHF
- - TRBJ1-4 TRBV6-1 TGTGCCAGCAGTGAATTCGGGAGGGGAACTAATGAAAAACTGTTTTTT CASSEFGRGTNEKLFF
TRBD1 - TRBJ1-5 TRBV7-2 TGTGCCAGCAGCTTACAGGGGGGAGATCAGCCCCAGCATTTT CASSLQGGDQPQHF
TRBD1 - TRBJ1-5 TRBV28 TGTGCCAGCAAAATCGGACAGGGTGGTCAGCCCCAGCATTTT CASKIGQGGQPQHF
- - TRBJ1-4 TRBV5-1 TGCGCCAGCAGCCCCGCTCCGGGTCGAGACCCTGAAAAACTGTTTTTT CASSPAPGRDPEKLFF
- - TRBJ2-1 TRBV7-2 TGTGCCAGCAGCTTAAACAGGTTGGGTGAGCAGTTCTTC CASSLNRLGEQFF
TRBD1 - TRBJ1-4 TRBV19 TGTGCCAGTATCCGGACAGGGGGACCTAATGAAAAACTGTTTTTT CASIRTGGPNEKLFF